This is a list of T cell receptor beta chains from one sample in a study of cytomegalovirus exposure and HLA in healthy donors. This table comes from immunoSEQ multiplex PCR, and its TCRdb copy is limited to in-frame clones, with some not included. The data show around 190,000 clones, with over 60% seen just once and roughly 0.99% held by the top ten. What was sequenced was PBMCs. The receptor source for this set is a woman aged 40 to 50 in good health and CMV-seronegative. Both conserved end residues are part of each CDR3. Each record gives: clone size, J gene, D gene, V gene, CDR3 DNA, CDR3 protein. D genes are given only for firm matches. Part of the rows lack a size; the others show once, few, many or a class for expanded clones.

few TRBJ2-1 . TRBV29-1 TGCAGCGTCTCGGAGACCCCGTTCTTC CSVSETPFF
. TRBJ2-1 . TRBV20-1 TGCAGTGCCCTGAGGTCAGAGGAGCAGTTCTTC CSALRSEEQFF
. TRBJ2-7 TRBD2 TRBV29-1 TGCAGCGGCCGGGAGGGGTCCTACGAGCAGTACTTC CSGREGSYEQYF
. TRBJ2-2 TRBD2 TRBV4-3 TGCGCCAGCAGCCAACTCGGGACTAGGGCCGGGGAGCTGTTTTTT CASSQLGTRAGELFF
. TRBJ2-5 . TRBV27 TGTGCCAGCAGAAGGACTACCGACCAAGAGACCCAGTACTTC CASRRTTDQETQYF
few TRBJ2-7 . TRBV9 TGTGCCAGCAGCGTAGGTAGTAGTGCGAGCTCCTACGAGCAGTACTTC CASSVGSSASSYEQYF
once TRBJ2-3 TRBD2 TRBV10-3 TGTGCCATCAGTGATTATGGACTAGCGGGAGGAAGCGCAGATACGCAGTATTTT CAISDYGLAGGSADTQYF
. TRBJ1-2 . TRBV5-1 TGCGCCAGCAGCCCCGGGGGGTTCTATGGCTACACCTTC CASSPGGFYGYTF
. TRBJ2-5 TRBD2 TRBV23-1 TGCGCCAGCAGTCAACCAAGGACCGGGACTACCGACCAAGAGACCCAGTACTTC CASSQPRTGTTDQETQYF
few TRBJ2-5 . TRBV2 TGTGCCAGCAGTGGGTGGGCAGGCCAGCCAGGGGAGACCCAGTACTTC CASSGWAGQPGETQYF
few TRBJ2-3 TRBD2 TRBV9 TGTGCCAGCAGCCTTCATTTTTCATATGGACTAGCGGGAGCAACAGATACGCAGTATTTT CASSLHFSYGLAGATDTQYF
. TRBJ1-1 . TRBV7-3 TGTGCCAGCAGGTATAATCGTCAGATTTACACTGAAGCTTTCTTT CASRYNRQIYTEAFF
. TRBJ1-6 TRBD1 TRBV30 TGTGCCTGGAGTGTCGGGACAGGAGTTGGTTCCCTCCACTTT CAWSVGTGVGSLHF
. TRBJ2-1 TRBD2 TRBV5-4 TGTGCCAGCAGCCAGGGACTAGCGGCCTCCTACAATGAGCAGTTCTTC CASSQGLAASYNEQFF
once TRBJ2-2 . TRBV2 TGTGCCAGCTCGCGACAGGAGAACACCGGGGAGCTGTTTTTT CASSRQENTGELFF
. TRBJ1-5 . TRBV4-1 TGCGCCAGCAGCCAAGAGGTATACTTGAATCAGCCCCAGCATTTT CASSQEVYLNQPQHF
. TRBJ1-1 TRBD1 TRBV19 TGTGCCAGTAGTCCAACGGGACAGGGGGCTGGAACTGAAGCTTTCTTT CASSPTGQGAGTEAFF
. TRBJ2-7 TRBD2 TRBV7-2 TGTGCCAGCAGCCCCATGGGACTAGCGGGAGGCTTCACCTACGAGCAGTACTTC CASSPMGLAGGFTYEQYF
once TRBJ2-3 TRBD1 TRBV7-2 TGTGCCAGCCGGACAGGGGGTACAGATACGCAGTATTTT CASRTGGTDTQYF
once TRBJ2-7 TRBD1 TRBV27 TGTGCCAGCAAATTTGGACAGGGATCCAGCGAGCAGTACTTC CASKFGQGSSEQYF
once TRBJ2-7 TRBD1 TRBV27 TGTGCCAGCAGTCGATCCGGGGACAGCCCCTACGAGCAGTACTTC CASSRSGDSPYEQYF
. TRBJ1-4 . TRBV30 TGTGCCTGGAGAGCGGGGGTTTACGAAAAACTGTTTTTT CAWRAGVYEKLFF
. TRBJ1-3 TRBD1 TRBV19 TGTGCCAGTAGCGACATCCAGGGGGCCGGAGGAAACACCATATATTTT CASSDIQGAGGNTIYF
. TRBJ2-1 . TRBV7-3 TGTGCCAGCAGCTTAACTTTAGCCAATGAGCAGTTCTTC CASSLTLANEQFF
. TRBJ2-1 . TRBV14 TGTGCCAGCAGCCAAGTTCGTCTTTTAGCTAGTTTCTCCTACAATGAGCAGTTCTTC CASSQVRLLASFSYNEQFF
. TRBJ2-1 . TRBV19 TGTGCCAGTAGTATAAGGTTAGCCAATGAGCAGTTCTTC CASSIRLANEQFF
. TRBJ1-2 TRBD1 TRBV5-4 TGTGCCAGCAGGGACAGGGACGGTGACACCTTC CASRDRDGDTF
. TRBJ2-1 TRBD2 TRBV11-3 TGTGCCAGCAGCCACACCCGATCTCTGGGAGGGCAGAGGCAGTTCTTC CASSHTRSLGGQRQFF
. TRBJ2-1 . TRBV10-2 TGCGCCAGCAAGGGGGATCCTCCTAAGCAGTTCTTC CASKGDPPKQFF
. TRBJ2-1 TRBD2 TRBV30 TGTGCCTGGAGGGGACTATCCACCTACAATGAGCAGTTCTTC CAWRGLSTYNEQFF
. TRBJ1-1 TRBD1 TRBV6-1 TGTGCCAGCAGCGAGGGACAGCAGAACACTGAAGCTTTCTTT CASSEGQQNTEAFF
. TRBJ2-5 TRBD1 TRBV11-2 TGTGCCAGCAGCTTTAGACAGGGGGCCCAAGAGACCCAGTACTTC CASSFRQGAQETQYF
few TRBJ1-5 TRBD1 TRBV7-2 TGTGCCAGCAGCTTAGGGACAGGGTATCAGCCCCAGCATTTT CASSLGTGYQPQHF
. TRBJ1-5 . TRBV6-5 TGTGCCAGCGGCCGGGACAATCAGCCCCAGCATTTT CASGRDNQPQHF
. TRBJ2-2 TRBD2 TRBV2 TGTGCAGCTAGCGGGAGCCGGAACACCGGGGAGCTGTTTTTT CAASGSRNTGELFF
. TRBJ1-1 . TRBV19 TGTGCCAGTAGTATAGGAGGTCCCGCTGAAGCTTTCTTT CASSIGGPAEAFF
. TRBJ1-2 . TRBV7-9 TGTGCCAGCAGCCGAGGAGCCAGACCGATTAACTATGGCTACACCTTC CASSRGARPINYGYTF
. TRBJ1-5 TRBD1 TRBV6-6 TGTGCCAGCAGTTATTATAGACAGGGTATGGAGCCCCAGCATTTT CASSYYRQGMEPQHF
once TRBJ1-1 TRBD1 TRBV11-3 TGTGCCAGCAGCCCGCCCGGACAGGGCGTGAACACTGAAGCTTTCTTT CASSPPGQGVNTEAFF
. TRBJ2-2 TRBD1 TRBV9 TGTGCCACCGCTCGGACAGGGGACACCGGGGAGCTGTTTTTT CATARTGDTGELFF
. TRBJ2-5 . TRBV5-1 TGCGCCAGCACTGGCTTTCCACCCCAAGAGACCCAGTACTTC CASTGFPPQETQYF
. TRBJ2-3 TRBD2 TRBV19 TGTGCCAGTAGTGTAAAGGGCAGGCGGGAGGGCCTGACAGATACGCAGTATTTT CASSVKGRREGLTDTQYF
. TRBJ1-1 TRBD1 TRBV5-4 TGTGCCAGCAGCTTCCTTCGGACAGGGAACACTGAAGCTTTCTTT CASSFLRTGNTEAFF
. TRBJ2-7 TRBD2 TRBV7-9 TGTGCCAGCAGCTTAGTGATCGGTCTAGCGGATACCTACGAGCAGTACTTC CASSLVIGLADTYEQYF
. TRBJ2-2 . TRBV5-1 TGCGCCAGCAGCTACCTCCTACAGGTCGGGGAGCTGTTTTTT CASSYLLQVGELFF